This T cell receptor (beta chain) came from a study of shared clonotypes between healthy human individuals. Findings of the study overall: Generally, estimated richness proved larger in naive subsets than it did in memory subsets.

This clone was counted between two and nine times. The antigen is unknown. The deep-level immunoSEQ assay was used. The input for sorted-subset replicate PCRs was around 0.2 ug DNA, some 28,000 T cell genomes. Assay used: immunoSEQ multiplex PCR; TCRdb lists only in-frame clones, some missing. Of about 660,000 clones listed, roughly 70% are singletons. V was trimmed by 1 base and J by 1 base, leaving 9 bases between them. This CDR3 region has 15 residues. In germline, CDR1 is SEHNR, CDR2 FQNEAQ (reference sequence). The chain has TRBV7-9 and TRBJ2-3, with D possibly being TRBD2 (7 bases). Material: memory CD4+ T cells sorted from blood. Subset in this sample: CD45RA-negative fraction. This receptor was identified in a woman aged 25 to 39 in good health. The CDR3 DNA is TGTGCCAGCAGCTTAGACGGGGGGCGCACAGATACGCAGTATTTT. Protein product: CASSLDGGRTDTQYF.